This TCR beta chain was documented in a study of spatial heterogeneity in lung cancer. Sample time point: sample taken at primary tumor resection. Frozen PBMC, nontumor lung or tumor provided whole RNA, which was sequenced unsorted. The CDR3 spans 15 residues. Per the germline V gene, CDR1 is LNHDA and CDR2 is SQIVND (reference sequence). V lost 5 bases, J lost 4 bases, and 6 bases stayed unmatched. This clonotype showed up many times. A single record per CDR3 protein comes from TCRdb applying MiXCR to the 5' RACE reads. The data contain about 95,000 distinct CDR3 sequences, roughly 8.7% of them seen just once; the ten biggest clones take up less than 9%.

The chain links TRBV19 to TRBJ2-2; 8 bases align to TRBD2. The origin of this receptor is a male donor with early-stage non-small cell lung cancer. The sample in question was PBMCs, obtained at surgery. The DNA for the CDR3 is TGTGCCAGTAGTTCCGGACTAGCTCTCACCGGGGAGCTGTTTTTT. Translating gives CASSSGLALTGELFF.